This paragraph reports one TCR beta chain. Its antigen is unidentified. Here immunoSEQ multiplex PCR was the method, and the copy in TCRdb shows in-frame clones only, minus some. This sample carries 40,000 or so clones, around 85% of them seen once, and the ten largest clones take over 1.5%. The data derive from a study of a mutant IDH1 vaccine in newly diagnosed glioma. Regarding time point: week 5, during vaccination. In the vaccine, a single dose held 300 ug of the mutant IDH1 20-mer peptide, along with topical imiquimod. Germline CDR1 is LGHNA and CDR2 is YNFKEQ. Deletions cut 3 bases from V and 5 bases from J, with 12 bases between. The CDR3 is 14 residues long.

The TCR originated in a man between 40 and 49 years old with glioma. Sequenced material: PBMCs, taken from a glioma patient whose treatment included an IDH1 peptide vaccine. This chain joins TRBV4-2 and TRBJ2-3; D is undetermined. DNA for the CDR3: TGTGCCAGCAGCCAGAATAAAGGTCTAGATACGCAGTATTTT. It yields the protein CASSQNKGLDTQYF.